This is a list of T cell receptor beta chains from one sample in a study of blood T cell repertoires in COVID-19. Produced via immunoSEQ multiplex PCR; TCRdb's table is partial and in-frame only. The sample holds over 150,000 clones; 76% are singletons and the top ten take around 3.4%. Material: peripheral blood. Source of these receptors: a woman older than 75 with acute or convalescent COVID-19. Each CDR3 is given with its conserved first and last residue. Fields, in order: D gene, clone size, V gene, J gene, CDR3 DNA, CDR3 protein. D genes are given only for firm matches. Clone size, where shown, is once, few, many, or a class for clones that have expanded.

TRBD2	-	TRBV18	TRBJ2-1	TGTGCCAGCTCCCCGGGGGGTGAGCAGTTCTTC	CASSPGGEQFF
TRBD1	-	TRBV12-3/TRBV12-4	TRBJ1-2	TGTGCCAGCAGTTTGACAGGGAGAGGCTACACCTTC	CASSLTGRGYTF
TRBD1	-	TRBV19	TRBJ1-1	TGTGCCAGTAGTGTTACAGGGGGCTGGGACACTGAAGCTTTCTTT	CASSVTGGWDTEAFF
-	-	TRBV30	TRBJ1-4	TGTGCCTGGGCTGACAGAAATGAAAAACTGTTTTTT	CAWADRNEKLFF
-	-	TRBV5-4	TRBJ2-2	TGTGCCAGCAGCTTGGGTCAAAAACGGGGCGGGGAGCTGTTTTTT	CASSLGQKRGGELFF
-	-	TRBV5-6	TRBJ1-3	TGTGCCAGCAGCCCCGTGGACAACTCTGGAAACACCATATATTTT	CASSPVDNSGNTIYF
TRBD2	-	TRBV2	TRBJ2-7	TGTGCCAGCAGTGAATCGCTAGCGGTAACGTACGAGCAGTACTTC	CASSESLAVTYEQYF
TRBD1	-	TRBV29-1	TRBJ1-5	TGCAGCGTGGAGACAGGGAATAATCAGCCCCAGCATTTT	CSVETGNNQPQHF
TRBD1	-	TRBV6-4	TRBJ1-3	TGTGCCAGCAGGGAACAGGGGCACACCATATATTTT	CASREQGHTIYF
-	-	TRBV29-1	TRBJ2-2	TGCAGCGTTGCTCGCCAGGCGAACACCGGGGAGCTGTTTTTT	CSVARQANTGELFF
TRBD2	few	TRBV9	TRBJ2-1	TGTGCCAGCAGCTCCGTAGCGGGAGCGATGGGCAATGAGCAGTTCTTC	CASSSVAGAMGNEQFF
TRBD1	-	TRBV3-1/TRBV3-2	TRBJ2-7	TGTGCCAGCAGCCACCAACCGGGACAGGGTTACGAGCAGTACTTC	CASSHQPGQGYEQYF
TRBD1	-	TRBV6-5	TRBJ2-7	TGTGCCAGCAGCGGACAGGGTTTATACGAGCAGTACTTC	CASSGQGLYEQYF
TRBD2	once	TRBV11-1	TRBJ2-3	TGTGCCAGCAGCTTTGAGCGGGGGGCAGATACGCAGTATTTT	CASSFERGADTQYF
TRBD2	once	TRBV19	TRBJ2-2	TGTGCCGTACAACCGGGACTAGCCCCCCCCGGGGAGCTGTTTTTT	CAVQPGLAPPGELFF
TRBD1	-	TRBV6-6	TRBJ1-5	TGTGCCAGCAGTTACCGGGGCGATAGGGGGCTTCAGCCCCAGCATTTT	CASSYRGDRGLQPQHF
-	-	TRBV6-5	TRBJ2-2	TGTGCCAGCAAGACCGACAGGGACTACACCGGGGAGCTGTTTTTT	CASKTDRDYTGELFF
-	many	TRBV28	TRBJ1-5	TGTGCCAGCAGTTTGGGAGCGTCCTTTCAGCCCCAGCATTTT	CASSLGASFQPQHF
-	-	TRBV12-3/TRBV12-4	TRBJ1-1	TGTGCCAGCACCCACGGGACTGAACGAGAAGCTTTCTTT	CASTHGTEREAFF
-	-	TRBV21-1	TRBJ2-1	TGTGCCAGCAGCAAAGGGGGAGCGGGGGAGCCTTATGACAATGAGCAGTTCTTC	CASSKGGAGEPYDNEQFF
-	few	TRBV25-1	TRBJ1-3	TGTGCCAGCAGTGAACCCGGTCTCTACGCTGGAAACACCATATATTTT	CASSEPGLYAGNTIYF
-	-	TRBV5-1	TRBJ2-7	TGCGCCAGCAGCTCGACCTTCAGGGGAAATTACGAGCAGTACTTC	CASSSTFRGNYEQYF
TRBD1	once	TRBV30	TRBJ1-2	TGTGCCTGGAGTGTTCAGGGGGCGAGCGGCTACACCTTC	CAWSVQGASGYTF
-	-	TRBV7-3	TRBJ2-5	TGTGCCAGCAGCTCCCCGGGCCAAGAGACCCAGTACTTC	CASSSPGQETQYF
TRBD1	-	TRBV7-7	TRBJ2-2	TGTGCTAGCAGCCCCCGACAGGGTTGGGACACCGGGGAGCTGTTTTTT	CASSPRQGWDTGELFF
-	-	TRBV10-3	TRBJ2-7	TGTGCCATCAGTGTAGGGGGCTACGAGCAGTACTTC	CAISVGGYEQYF
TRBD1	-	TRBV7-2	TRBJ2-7	TGTGCCAGCAGCTTAGTTGGGACAGGGTTTTCCTACGAGCAGTACTTC	CASSLVGTGFSYEQYF